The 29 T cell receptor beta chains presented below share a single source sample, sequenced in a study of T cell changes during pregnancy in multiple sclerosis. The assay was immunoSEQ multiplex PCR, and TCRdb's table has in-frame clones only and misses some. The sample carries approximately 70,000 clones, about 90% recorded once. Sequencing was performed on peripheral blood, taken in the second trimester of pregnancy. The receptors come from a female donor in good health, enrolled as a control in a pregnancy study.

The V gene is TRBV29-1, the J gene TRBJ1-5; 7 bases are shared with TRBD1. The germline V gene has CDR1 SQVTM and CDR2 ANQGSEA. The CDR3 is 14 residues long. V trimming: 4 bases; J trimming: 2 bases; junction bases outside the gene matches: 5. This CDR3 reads CSVAIGTGNQPQHF. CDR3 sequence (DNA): TGCAGCGTTGCTATCGGGACAGGCAATCAGCCCCAGCATTTT. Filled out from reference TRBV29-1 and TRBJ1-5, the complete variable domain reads SAVISQKPSRDICQRGTSLTIQCQVDSQVTMMFWYRQQPGQSLTLIATANQGSEATYESGFVIDKFPISRPNLTFSTLTVSNMSPEDSSIYLCSVAIGTGNQPQHFGDGTRLSIL.

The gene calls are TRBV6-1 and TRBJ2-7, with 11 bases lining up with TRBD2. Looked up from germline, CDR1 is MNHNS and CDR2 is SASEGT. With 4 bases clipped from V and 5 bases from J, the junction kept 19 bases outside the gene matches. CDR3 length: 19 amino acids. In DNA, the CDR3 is TGTGCCAGCAGTGCAAGCCCACTAGCGGGAGATTTTCTGTACCACGAGCAGTACTTC. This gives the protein CASSASPLAGDFLYHEQYF.

CDR3 bases: TGTGCCAGCAGCGTAGCGGGATCCGTCACAGATACGCAGTATTTT. This sequence encodes CASSVAGSVTDTQYF. The gene calls are TRBV9 and TRBJ2-3; TRBD2 might be the D (5 bases). The germline CDR1 and CDR2 sequences are SGDLS and YYNGEE. Trimming removed 0 bases at V and 2 bases at J, with 10 bases between. The length of the CDR3 is 15 residues.

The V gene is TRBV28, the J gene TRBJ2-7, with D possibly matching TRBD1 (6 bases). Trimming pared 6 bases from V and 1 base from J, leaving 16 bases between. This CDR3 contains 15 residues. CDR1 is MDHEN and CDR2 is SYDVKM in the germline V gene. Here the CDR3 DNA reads TGTGCCAGCAGAAGCAGGGGTCGCGAATCCTACGAGCAGTACTTC. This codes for CASRSRGRESYEQYF.

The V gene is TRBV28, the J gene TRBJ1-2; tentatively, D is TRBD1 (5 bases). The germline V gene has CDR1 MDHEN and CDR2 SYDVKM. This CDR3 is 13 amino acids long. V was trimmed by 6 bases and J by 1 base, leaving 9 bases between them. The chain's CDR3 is CASSRQSNYGYTF. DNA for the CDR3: TGTGCCAGCAGCAGACAGAGTAACTATGGCTACACCTTC.

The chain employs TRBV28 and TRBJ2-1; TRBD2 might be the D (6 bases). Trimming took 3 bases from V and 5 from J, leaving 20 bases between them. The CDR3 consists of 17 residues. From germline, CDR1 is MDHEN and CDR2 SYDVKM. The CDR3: CASSFVPTRTGDNEQFF. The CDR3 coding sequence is TGTGCCAGCAGTTTCGTGCCGACTCGAACGGGAGACAATGAGCAGTTCTTC.

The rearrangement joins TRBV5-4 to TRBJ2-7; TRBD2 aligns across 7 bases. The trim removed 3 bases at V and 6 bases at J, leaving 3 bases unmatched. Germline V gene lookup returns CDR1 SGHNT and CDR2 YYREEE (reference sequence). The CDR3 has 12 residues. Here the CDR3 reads CASSSGGSEQYF. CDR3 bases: TGTGCCAGCAGCTCAGGCGGGAGCGAGCAGTACTTC. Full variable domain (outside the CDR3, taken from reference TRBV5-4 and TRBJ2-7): ETGVTQSPTHLIKTRGQQVTLRCSSQSGHNTVSWYQQALGQGPQFIFQYYREEENGRGNFPPRFSGLQFPNYSSELNVNALELDDSALYLCASSSGGSEQYFGPGTRLTVT.

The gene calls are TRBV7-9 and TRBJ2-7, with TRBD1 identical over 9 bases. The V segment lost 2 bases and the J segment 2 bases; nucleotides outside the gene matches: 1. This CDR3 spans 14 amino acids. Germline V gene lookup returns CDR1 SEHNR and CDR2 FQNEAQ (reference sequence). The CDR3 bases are TGTGCCAGCAGCTTATGGGACAGGGCCTACGAGCAGTACTTC. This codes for CASSLWDRAYEQYF.

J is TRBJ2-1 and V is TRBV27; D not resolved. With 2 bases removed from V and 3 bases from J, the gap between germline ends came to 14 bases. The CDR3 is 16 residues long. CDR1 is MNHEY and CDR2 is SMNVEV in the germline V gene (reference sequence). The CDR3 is CASSLTPSIFYNEQFF. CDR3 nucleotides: TGTGCCAGCAGTTTAACTCCGAGTATCTTCTACAATGAGCAGTTCTTC.

CDR3 nucleotides: TGTGCCAGCAGGTTGAGGACAGGGCAGAGCTCCTATAATTCACCCCTCCACTTT. Its protein is CASRLRTGQSSYNSPLHF. V and J are TRBV28 and TRBJ1-6, with TRBD1 matching over 8 bases. V lost 6 bases and J lost 0; bases outside the gene matches: 10. Germline V gene lookup returns CDR1 MDHEN and CDR2 SYDVKM. CDR3 length: 18 amino acids.

The CDR3 spells CASSLVSGSREQYF. The CDR3 bases are TGTGCCAGCAGTTTAGTCAGCGGGAGTAGGGAGCAGTACTTC. The gene calls are TRBV28 and TRBJ2-7; TRBD2 matches at 8 bases. This CDR3 is built from 14 residues. J was trimmed by 7 bases and V by 2 bases; bases with no gene match: 7. CDR1 MDHEN and CDR2 SYDVKM come from the germline V gene.

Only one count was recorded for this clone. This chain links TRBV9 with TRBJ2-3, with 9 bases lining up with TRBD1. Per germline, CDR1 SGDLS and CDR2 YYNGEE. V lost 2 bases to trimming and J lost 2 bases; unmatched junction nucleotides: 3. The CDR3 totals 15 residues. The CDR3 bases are TGTGCCAGCAGCGTTGGACAGGGGATCACAGATACGCAGTATTTT. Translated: CASSVGQGITDTQYF.

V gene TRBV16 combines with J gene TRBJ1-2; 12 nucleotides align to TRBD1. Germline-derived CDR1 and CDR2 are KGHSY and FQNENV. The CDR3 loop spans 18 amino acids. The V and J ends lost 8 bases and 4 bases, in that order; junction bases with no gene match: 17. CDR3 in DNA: TGTGCCAGCGCCCACTTTTATGGGACAGGGGGCGTCGGCTATGGCTACACCTTC. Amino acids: CASAHFYGTGGVGYGYTF.

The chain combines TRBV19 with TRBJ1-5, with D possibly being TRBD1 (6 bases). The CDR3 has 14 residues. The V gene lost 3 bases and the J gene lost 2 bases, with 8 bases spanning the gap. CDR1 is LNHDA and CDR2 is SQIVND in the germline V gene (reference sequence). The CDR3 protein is CASSMDSRNQPQHF. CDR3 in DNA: TGTGCCAGTAGTATGGACAGCCGCAATCAGCCCCAGCATTTT.

CDR3 DNA sequence: TGTGCCAGCAGTTTTGGGGGGGACCCCAACCTTCGAAACACCATATATTTT. The encoded protein is CASSFGGDPNLRNTIYF. J is TRBJ1-3 and V is TRBV7-9, with D maybe TRBD1 (5 bases). This CDR3 is built from 17 residues. V dropped 6 bases and J dropped 5 bases, with 23 bases sitting between them. CDR1 and CDR2 from the germline V gene are SEHNR and FQNEAQ (reference sequence). Full variable domain (missing parts from reference TRBV7-9 and TRBJ1-3): DTGVSQNPRHKITKRGQNVTFRCDPISEHNRLYWYRQTLGQGPEFLTYFQNEAQLEKSRLLSDRFSAERPKGSFSTLEIQRTEQGDSAMYLCASSFGGDPNLRNTIYFGEGSWLTVV.

The CDR3 region is CASSLAGFGVLDQPQHF. CDR3 coding DNA: TGTGCCAGCAGTTTAGCAGGGTTTGGAGTTTTAGATCAGCCCCAGCATTTT. The chain links TRBV28 to TRBJ1-5; TRBD1 is a possible D gene (5 bases). From germline, CDR1 is MDHEN and CDR2 SYDVKM. The CDR3 sequence is 17 residues long. Between the trimmed V and J ends, which lost 2 bases and 5 bases, there was a span of 19 bases.

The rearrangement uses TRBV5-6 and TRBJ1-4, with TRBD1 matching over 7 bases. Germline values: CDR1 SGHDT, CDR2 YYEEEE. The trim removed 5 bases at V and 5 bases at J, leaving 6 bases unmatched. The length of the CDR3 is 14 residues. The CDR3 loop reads CASRRTGRNEKLFF. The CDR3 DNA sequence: TGTGCCAGCAGGCGGACAGGCCGCAATGAAAAACTGTTTTTT.

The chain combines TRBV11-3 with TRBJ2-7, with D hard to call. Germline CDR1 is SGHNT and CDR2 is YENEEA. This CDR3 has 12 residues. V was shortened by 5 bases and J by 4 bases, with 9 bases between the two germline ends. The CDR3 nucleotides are TGTGCCAGCAGCGACACCGCTTACGAGCAGTACTTC. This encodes CASSDTAYEQYF.

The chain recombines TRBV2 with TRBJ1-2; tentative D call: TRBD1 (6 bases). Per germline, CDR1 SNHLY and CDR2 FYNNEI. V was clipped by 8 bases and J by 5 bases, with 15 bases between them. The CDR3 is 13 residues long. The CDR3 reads CASHRQANYGYTF. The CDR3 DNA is TGTGCCAGCCACCGACAGGCCAATTATGGCTACACCTTC.

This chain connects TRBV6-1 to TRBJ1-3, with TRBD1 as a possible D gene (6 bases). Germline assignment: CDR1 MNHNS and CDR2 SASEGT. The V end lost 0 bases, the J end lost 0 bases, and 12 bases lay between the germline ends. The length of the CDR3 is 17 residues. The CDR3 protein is CASSEASGQFSGNTIYF. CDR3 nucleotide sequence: TGTGCCAGCAGTGAAGCGTCAGGACAGTTCTCTGGAAACACCATATATTTT.

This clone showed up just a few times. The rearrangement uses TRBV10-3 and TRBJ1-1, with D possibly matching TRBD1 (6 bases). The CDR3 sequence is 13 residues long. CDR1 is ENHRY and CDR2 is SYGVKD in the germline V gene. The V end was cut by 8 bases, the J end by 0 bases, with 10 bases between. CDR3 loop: CAIGGHLNTEAFF. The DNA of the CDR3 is TGTGCCATCGGGGGACATTTGAACACTGAAGCTTTCTTT.

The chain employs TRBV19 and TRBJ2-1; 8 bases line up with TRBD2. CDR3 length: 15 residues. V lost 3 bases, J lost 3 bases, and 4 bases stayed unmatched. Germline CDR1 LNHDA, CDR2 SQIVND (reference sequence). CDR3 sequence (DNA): TGTGCCAGTAGTATTCAAGCGGGAGACTACAATGAGCAGTTCTTC. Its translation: CASSIQAGDYNEQFF.

In DNA form, the CDR3 reads TGTGCCAGCAGTGAAGATCTGGGAGACGAGCAGTACTTC. Translated, it gives CASSEDLGDEQYF. The chain employs TRBV2 and TRBJ2-7; D perhaps matches TRBD2 (5 bases). Germline CDR1 SNHLY, CDR2 FYNNEI. Deletions cut 1 base from V and 5 bases from J, with 9 bases between. The CDR3 has 13 amino acids.

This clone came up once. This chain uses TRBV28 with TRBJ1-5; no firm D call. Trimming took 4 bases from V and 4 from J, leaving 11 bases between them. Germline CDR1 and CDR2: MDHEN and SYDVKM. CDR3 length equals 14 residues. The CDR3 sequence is CASSSIHNNQPQHF. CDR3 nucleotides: TGTGCCAGCAGTTCCATCCACAATAATCAGCCCCAGCATTTT.

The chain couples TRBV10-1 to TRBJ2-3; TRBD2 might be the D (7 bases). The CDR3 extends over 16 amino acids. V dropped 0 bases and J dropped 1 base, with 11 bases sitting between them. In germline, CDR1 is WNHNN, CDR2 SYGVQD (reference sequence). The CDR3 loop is CASSESGGGGTDTQYF. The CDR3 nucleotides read TGCGCCAGCAGTGAGTCGGGAGGGGGGGGCACAGATACGCAGTATTTT.

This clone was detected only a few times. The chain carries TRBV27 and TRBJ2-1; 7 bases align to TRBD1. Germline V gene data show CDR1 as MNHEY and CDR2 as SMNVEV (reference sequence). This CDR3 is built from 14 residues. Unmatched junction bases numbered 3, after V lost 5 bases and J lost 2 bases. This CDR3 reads CASSKGQTYNEQFF. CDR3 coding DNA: TGTGCCAGCAGTAAGGGACAGACCTACAATGAGCAGTTCTTC.

The CDR3 bases are TGCGCCAGCAGCTTAATCCGGAGCTACGAGCAGTACTTC. Translation gives CASSLIRSYEQYF. V gene TRBV5-1 combines with J gene TRBJ2-7, with unresolved D. Germline V gives CDR1 SGHRS, CDR2 YFSETQ. The CDR3 is 13 residues long. The germline V and J ends were trimmed by 2 bases and 3 bases, with 9 bases remaining between them.

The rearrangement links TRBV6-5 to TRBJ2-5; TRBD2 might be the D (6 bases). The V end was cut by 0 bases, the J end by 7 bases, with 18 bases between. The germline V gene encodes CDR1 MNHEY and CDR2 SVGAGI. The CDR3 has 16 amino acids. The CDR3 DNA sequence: TGTGCCAGCAGTTACTCGGGCCCTAGTACGCGGGGGACCCAGTACTTC. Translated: CASSYSGPSTRGTQYF.

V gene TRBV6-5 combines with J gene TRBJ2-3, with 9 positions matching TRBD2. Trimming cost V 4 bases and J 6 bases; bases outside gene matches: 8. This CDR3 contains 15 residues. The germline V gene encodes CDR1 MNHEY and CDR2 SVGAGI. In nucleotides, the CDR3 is TGTGCCAGCAGTTCCTTAGCGGGAGTGAGGGATACGCAGTATTTT. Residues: CASSSLAGVRDTQYF.